These 2 T cell receptor beta chains were sequenced from one sample in a study of blood T cell repertoires in COVID-19. Measured with immunoSEQ multiplex PCR; TCRdb has only the in-frame clones, and not every one. The table includes tens of thousands of clones, approximately 92% detected once. The sequencing sample was made of peripheral blood. These receptors were obtained from a human donor in a cohort sampled during active COVID-19.

This clone was detected many times. Germline and junction disagree at one end, which may indicate a read error. The J gene is TRBJ2-3, the V gene TRBV11-2; TRBD2 is a possible D gene (5 bases). Looked up from germline, CDR1 is SGHAT and CDR2 is FQNNGV. The CDR3 totals 15 residues. The CDR3 loop reads CASRLGRADTDTQYF. Written as DNA, the CDR3 is TGTGCCAGCAGATTAGGGCGGGCAGACACAGATACGCAGTATTTT.

This clone was recorded once. The chain carries TRBV7-8 and TRBJ1-5, with D maybe TRBD1 (6 bases). Trimming removed 6 bases at V and 6 bases at J, with 18 bases between. Germline V gene lookup returns CDR1 SGHVS and CDR2 FQNEAQ. The CDR3 spans 15 residues. The CDR3 is CASSLGAGVIQPQHF. Here the CDR3 DNA reads TGTGCCAGCAGTCTAGGGGCAGGGGTGATTCAGCCCCAGCATTTT.